The rows below give T cell receptor beta chains drawn from one sample of a study of OX40 agonist ivuxolimab in advanced cancers. The repertoire was sequenced with immunoSEQ multiplex PCR; TCRdb's copy has only in-frame clones and lacks some. The sample includes about 70,000 clones, about 93% of them seen just once. The sample consisted of CD4+ or CD8+ T cells sorted from blood, taken in a trial of the OX40 agonist ivuxolimab. The receptors shown here come from an adult with an advanced solid tumor such as melanoma, head and neck, liver or kidney cancer. Both conserved end residues are part of each CDR3. A D gene is named only where the DNA matches it firmly. Some rows have no size entry. The others give once, few or many, or a class for an expanded clone.

clone size,J gene,D gene,V gene,CDR3 protein,CDR3 DNA
once,TRBJ2-2,TRBD2,TRBV9,CASSEPAGGNTGELFF,TGTGCCAGCAGCGAACCAGCGGGGGGGAACACCGGGGAGCTGTTTTTT
.,TRBJ1-6,.,TRBV5-1,CASSLARGISWNSPLHF,TGCGCCAGCAGCTTGGCCCGAGGGATCTCTTGGAATTCACCCCTCCACTTT
.,TRBJ2-7,.,TRBV11-2,CASSFAGASYEQYF,TGTGCCAGCAGCTTTGCAGGGGCCTCCTACGAGCAGTACTTC
.,TRBJ2-7,.,TRBV6-5,CASSYPKWYEQYF,TGTGCCAGCAGTTACCCAAAATGGTACGAGCAGTACTTC
once,TRBJ2-1,.,TRBV5-3,CARSLVEGAHNEQFF,TGTGCCAGAAGCTTGGTGGAGGGGGCGCACAATGAGCAGTTCTTC
.,TRBJ1-6,TRBD1,TRBV4-1,CASSQEDRALLSPLHF,TGCGCCAGCAGCCAAGAGGACAGGGCTTTACTATCACCCCTCCACTTT
.,TRBJ2-4,.,TRBV5-8,CASSLPGAAKNIQYF,TGTGCCAGCAGCTTGCCGGGGGCGGCCAAAAACATTCAGTACTTC
.,TRBJ2-1,.,TRBV2,CASRLVYNEQFF,TGTGCCAGCAGACTAGTCTACAATGAGCAGTTCTTC
.,TRBJ2-1,.,TRBV6-5,CASSYPGYNEQFF,TGTGCCAGCAGTTATCCGGGGTACAATGAGCAGTTCTTC
.,TRBJ1-6,.,TRBV11-2,CASSLGIAYNSPLHF,TGTGCCAGCAGCTTAGGGATAGCGTATAATTCACCCCTCCACTTT
.,TRBJ1-1,.,TRBV9,CASSVVEGNTEAFF,TGTGCCAGCAGCGTAGTCGAAGGGAACACTGAAGCTTTCTTT
once,TRBJ1-5,.,TRBV7-9,CASSLSSQNQPQHF,TGTGCCAGCAGCTTATCTTCACAAAATCAGCCCCAGCATTTT
.,TRBJ2-5,TRBD2,TRBV6-5,CASRLLAEIETQYF,TGTGCCAGCAGGTTACTAGCGGAAATCGAGACCCAGTACTTC
.,TRBJ2-1,TRBD1,TRBV5-8,CASSLVQPGGEQFF,TGTGCCAGCAGCTTGGTGCAACCAGGGGGTGAGCAGTTCTTC
.,TRBJ2-1,TRBD1,TRBV7-2,CASSYGTGENEQFF,TGTGCCAGCAGCTACGGGACAGGGGAGAATGAGCAGTTCTTC
.,TRBJ2-2,TRBD2,TRBV9,CASSAPSGGAPGTGELFF,TGTGCCAGCAGCGCACCGAGCGGGGGGGCCCCGGGCACCGGGGAGCTGTTTTTT
few,TRBJ2-1,TRBD2,TRBV5-8,CASSPGGIKEQFF,TGTGCCAGCAGCCCGGGAGGGATAAAAGAGCAGTTCTTC
.,TRBJ2-5,TRBD1,TRBV7-6,CASSLETGGGETQYF,TGTGCCAGCAGCTTAGAGACAGGGGGCGGAGAGACCCAGTACTTC
.,TRBJ2-2,.,TRBV7-8,CARVTNTGELFF,TGTGCCCGCGTTACGAACACCGGGGAGCTGTTTTTT
.,TRBJ1-4,TRBD1,TRBV19,CASSNHRGGLFF,TGTGCCAGTAGTAACCACAGGGGTGGCCTGTTTTTT
few,TRBJ1-1,.,TRBV7-9,CASSQSTEAFF,TGTGCCAGCAGCCAGTCAACTGAAGCTTTCTTT
once,TRBJ1-1,.,TRBV19,CASGTWGRTEAFF,TGTGCCAGTGGGACTTGGGGCAGGACTGAAGCTTTCTTT
.,TRBJ2-7,.,TRBV6-4,CASSGDPGYEQYF,TGTGCCAGCAGTGGGGATCCGGGTTACGAGCAGTACTTC
.,TRBJ2-1,.,TRBV9,CASSGSHEQFF,TGTGCCAGCAGCGGTAGCCATGAGCAGTTCTTC
few,TRBJ2-7,TRBD1,TRBV2,CALRGGPRNAYEQYF,TGTGCCCTAAGAGGGGGCCCGCGCAATGCCTACGAGCAGTACTTC
.,TRBJ2-7,.,TRBV4-1,CASSHPGHFNEQYF,TGCGCCAGCAGCCATCCGGGACACTTCAACGAGCAGTACTTC
.,TRBJ2-7,.,TRBV11-2,CASSLGTHYEQYF,TGTGCCAGCAGCTTAGGGACACATTACGAGCAGTACTTC
.,TRBJ2-2,.,TRBV6-5,CASSYSNRINTGELFF,TGTGCCAGCAGTTACTCGAATCGGATTAACACCGGGGAGCTGTTTTTT
.,TRBJ2-7,.,TRBV9,CASSPRWGSYYYEQYF,TGTGCCAGCAGCCCGAGATGGGGGTCCTACTACTACGAGCAGTACTTC
.,TRBJ1-4,.,TRBV6-1,CASTEVGGTNEKLFF,TGTGCCAGCACCGAAGTAGGGGGAACTAATGAAAAACTGTTTTTT
.,TRBJ2-7,TRBD1,TRBV2,CASEPGQGAYEQYF,TGTGCCAGCGAACCGGGACAGGGTGCCTACGAGCAGTACTTC
.,TRBJ2-7,.,TRBV7-9,CASSSEVDKRYEQYF,TGTGCCAGCAGCTCGGAGGTGGACAAAAGATACGAGCAGTACTTC
.,TRBJ1-6,.,TRBV5-6,CASRDEARGAWNSPLHF,TGTGCCAGCAGGGATGAGGCAAGGGGGGCTTGGAATTCACCCCTCCACTTT